The 5 T cell receptor beta chains below come from one sample, sequenced in a study of CXCR3-negative and CXCR3-positive naive CD8 T cells. UMI-tagged TRB cDNA libraries were built via 5' RACE. TCRdb re-called the 5' RACE reads and shows each CDR3 protein once, DNA omitted. Recorded for this sample: about 92,000 distinct CDR3 sequences. Sequencing was done on a sample of naive CXCR3- CD8+ T cells from blood. Subset in this sample: CD45RO-CCR7+CD27+CD95- naive CD8+ T cells lacking CXCR3 (TNR3-). These receptors originate from a human donor in good health. Some clones in this sample may be carry-over from other donors' samples.

The V gene is TRBV20-1, the J gene TRBJ2-1; absent DNA, TCRdb's TRBD1 call cannot be checked. Germline CDR1 and CDR2: DFQATT and SNEGSKA (reference sequence). The CDR3 loop spans 15 amino acids. CDR3 sequence: CSARWDTGDHLPQFF.

CDR3 sequence: CASSPPDRAKMEQYF. The rearrangement joins TRBV12-3 or TRBV12-4 to TRBJ2-7; TCRdb proposes TRBD1, but this gene call is untestable without DNA. This CDR3 region has 15 residues.

V usage is TRBV29-1 and J usage is TRBJ2-1; absent DNA, TCRdb's TRBD2 call cannot be checked. This CDR3 is 19 amino acids long. Germline lookup yields CDR1 SQVTM and CDR2 ANQGSEA. CDR3 region: CSVETWDSGSWGRDNEQFF.

The chain joins TRBV29-1 to TRBJ2-3; TCRdb's assignment of TRBD2 cannot be checked, as there is no DNA. The germline V gene has CDR1 SQVTM and CDR2 ANQGSEA. The CDR3 sequence is 13 residues long. This CDR3 reads CSLWDYSTDTQYF.

The J gene is TRBJ2-3, the V gene TRBV29-1. The CDR3 spans 12 residues. CDR1 is SQVTM and CDR2 is ANQGSEA in the germline V gene. CDR3: CSVEDRTDTQYF.